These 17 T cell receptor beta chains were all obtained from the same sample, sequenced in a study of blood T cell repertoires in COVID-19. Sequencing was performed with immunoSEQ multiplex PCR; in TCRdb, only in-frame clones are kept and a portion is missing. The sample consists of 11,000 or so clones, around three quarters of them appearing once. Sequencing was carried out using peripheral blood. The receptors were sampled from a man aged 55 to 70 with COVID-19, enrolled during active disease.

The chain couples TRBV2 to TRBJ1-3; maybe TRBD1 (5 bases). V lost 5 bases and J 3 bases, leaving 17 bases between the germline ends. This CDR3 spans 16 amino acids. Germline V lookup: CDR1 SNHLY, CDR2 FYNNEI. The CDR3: CASSPGGLSFGNTIYF. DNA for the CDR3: TGTGCCAGCAGTCCGGGGGGTCTAAGCTTTGGAAACACCATATATTTT. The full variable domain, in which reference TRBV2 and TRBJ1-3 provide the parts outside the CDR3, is EPEVTQTPSHQVTQMGQEVILRCVPISNHLYFYWYRQILGQKVEFLVSFYNNEISEKSEIFDDQFSVERPDGSNFTLKIRSTKLEDSAMYFCASSPGGLSFGNTIYFGEGSWLTVV.

The CDR3 is CASSLGLNNEQFF. The DNA of the CDR3 is TGTGCCAGCAGCTTAGGACTTAACAATGAGCAGTTCTTC. The J gene is TRBJ2-1, the V gene TRBV7-9; no reliable D call. The V end lost 1 base, the J end lost 5 bases, and 6 bases lay between the germline ends. The germline V gene encodes CDR1 SEHNR and CDR2 FQNEAQ (reference sequence). The CDR3 runs 13 residues. Combining the CDR3 with reference TRBV7-9 and TRBJ2-1 gives the whole variable domain DTGVSQNPRHKITKRGQNVTFRCDPISEHNRLYWYRQTLGQGPEFLTYFQNEAQLEKSRLLSDRFSAERPKGSFSTLEIQRTEQGDSAMYLCASSLGLNNEQFFGPGTRLTVL.

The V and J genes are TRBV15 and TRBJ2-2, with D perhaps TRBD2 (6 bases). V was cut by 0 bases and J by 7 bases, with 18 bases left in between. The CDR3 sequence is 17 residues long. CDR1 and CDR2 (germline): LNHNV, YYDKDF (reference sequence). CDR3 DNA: TGTGCCACCAGCAGAGATCAACGGGAGAGAGGAAACGGGGAGCTGTTTTTT. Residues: CATSRDQRERGNGELFF.

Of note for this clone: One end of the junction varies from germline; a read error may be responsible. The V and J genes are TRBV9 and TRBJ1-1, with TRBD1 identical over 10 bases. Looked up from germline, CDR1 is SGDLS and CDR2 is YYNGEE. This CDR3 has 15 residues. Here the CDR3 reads CTSSPRQGANTEAFF. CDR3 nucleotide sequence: TGTACCAGCAGCCCAAGACAGGGGGCGAACACTGAAGCTTTCTTT. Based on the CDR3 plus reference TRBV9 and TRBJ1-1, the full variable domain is DSGVTQTPKHLITATGQRVTLRCSPRSGDLSVYWYQQSLDQGLQFLIQYYNGEERAKGNILERFSAQQFPDLHSELNLSSLELGDSALYFCTSSPRQGANTEAFFGQGTRLTVV.

In nucleotides, the CDR3 is TGTGCCAGCACCGGGGGTTACAATGAGCAGTTCTTC. Translating it yields CASTGGYNEQFF. The chain has TRBV5-6 and TRBJ2-1, with a tentative D call TRBD2 (6 bases). The CDR3 is 12 amino acids. Trimming pared 6 bases from V and 4 bases from J, leaving 8 bases between. CDR1 and CDR2 (germline): SGHDT, YYEEEE.

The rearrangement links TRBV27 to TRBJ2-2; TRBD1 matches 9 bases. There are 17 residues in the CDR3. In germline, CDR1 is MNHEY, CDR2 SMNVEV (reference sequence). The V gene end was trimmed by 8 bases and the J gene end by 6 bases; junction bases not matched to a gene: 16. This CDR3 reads CASSYRGRGRGPGELFF. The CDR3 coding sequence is TGTGCCAGCTCCTACAGGGGGCGCGGGCGGGGTCCCGGGGAGCTGTTTTTT.

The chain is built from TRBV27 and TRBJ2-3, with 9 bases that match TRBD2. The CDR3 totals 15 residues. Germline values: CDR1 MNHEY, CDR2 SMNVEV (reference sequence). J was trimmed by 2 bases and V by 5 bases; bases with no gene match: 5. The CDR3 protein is CASSRLADITDTQYF. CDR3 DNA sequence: TGTGCCAGCAGTCGACTAGCGGACATCACAGATACGCAGTATTTT.

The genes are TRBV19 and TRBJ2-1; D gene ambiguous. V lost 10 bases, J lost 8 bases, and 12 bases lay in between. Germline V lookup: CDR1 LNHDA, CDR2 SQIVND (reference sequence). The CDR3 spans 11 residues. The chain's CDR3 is CATASGDEQFF. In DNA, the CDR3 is TGTGCCACCGCGTCCGGAGATGAGCAGTTCTTC.

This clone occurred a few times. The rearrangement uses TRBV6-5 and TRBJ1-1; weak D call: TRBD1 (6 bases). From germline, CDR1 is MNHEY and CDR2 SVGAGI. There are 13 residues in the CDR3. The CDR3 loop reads CTPFGGSNTEAFF. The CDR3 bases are TGTACCCCGTTTGGGGGCTCGAACACTGAAGCTTTCTTT.

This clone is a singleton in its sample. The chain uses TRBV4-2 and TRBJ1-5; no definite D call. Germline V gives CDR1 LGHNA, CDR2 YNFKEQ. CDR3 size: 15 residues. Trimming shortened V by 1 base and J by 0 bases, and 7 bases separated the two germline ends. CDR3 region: CASSQGRDSNQPQHF. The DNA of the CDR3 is TGTGCCAGCAGCCAAGGGAGGGATAGCAATCAGCCCCAGCATTTT.

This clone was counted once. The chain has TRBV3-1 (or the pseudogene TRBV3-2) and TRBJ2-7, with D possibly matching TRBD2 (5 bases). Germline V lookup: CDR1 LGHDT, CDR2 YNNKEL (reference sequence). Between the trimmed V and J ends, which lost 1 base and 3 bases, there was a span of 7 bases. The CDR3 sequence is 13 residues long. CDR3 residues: CASSQVRDYEQYF. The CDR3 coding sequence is TGTGCCAGCAGCCAAGTCCGGGACTACGAGCAGTACTTC.

CDR3 in DNA: TGTGCCAGCAGTGCCCGACAGGGGTCCGGGGAGCTGTTTTTT. Protein: CASSARQGSGELFF. The rearrangement uses TRBV6-4 and TRBJ2-2; 8 bases agree with TRBD1. CDR3 length equals 14 residues. Germline V gene data show CDR1 as MRHNA and CDR2 as SNTAGT. V shed 4 bases and J 6 bases; nucleotides not matched to a gene: 4.

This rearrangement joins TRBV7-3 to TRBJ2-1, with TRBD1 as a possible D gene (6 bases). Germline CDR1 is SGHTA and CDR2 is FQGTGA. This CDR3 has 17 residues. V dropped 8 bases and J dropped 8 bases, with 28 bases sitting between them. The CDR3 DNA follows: TGTGCCAGCTTCGTGGGGGCTCTAGACACCGACCGCGATGAGCAGTTCTTC. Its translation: CASFVGALDTDRDEQFF.

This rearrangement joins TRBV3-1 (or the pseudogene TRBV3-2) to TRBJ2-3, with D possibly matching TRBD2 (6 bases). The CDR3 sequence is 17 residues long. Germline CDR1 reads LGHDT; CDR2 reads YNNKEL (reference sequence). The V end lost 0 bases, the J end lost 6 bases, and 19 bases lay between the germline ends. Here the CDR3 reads CASSQDTRTILGDTQYF. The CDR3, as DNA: TGTGCCAGCAGCCAAGATACTAGGACTATCCTAGGGGATACGCAGTATTTT.

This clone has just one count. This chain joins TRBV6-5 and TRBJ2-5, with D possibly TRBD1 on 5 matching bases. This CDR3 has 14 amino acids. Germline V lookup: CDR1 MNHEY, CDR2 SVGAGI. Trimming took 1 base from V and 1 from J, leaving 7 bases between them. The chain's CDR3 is CASSYFDSQETQYF. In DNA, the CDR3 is TGTGCCAGCAGTTACTTCGACAGCCAAGAGACCCAGTACTTC.

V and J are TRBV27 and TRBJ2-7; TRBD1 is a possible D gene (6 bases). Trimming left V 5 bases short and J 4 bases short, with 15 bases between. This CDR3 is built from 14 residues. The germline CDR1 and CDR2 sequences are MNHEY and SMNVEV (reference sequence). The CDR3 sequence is CASSTGLKGYEQYF. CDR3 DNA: TGTGCCAGCAGTACAGGGCTCAAGGGGTACGAGCAGTACTTC.

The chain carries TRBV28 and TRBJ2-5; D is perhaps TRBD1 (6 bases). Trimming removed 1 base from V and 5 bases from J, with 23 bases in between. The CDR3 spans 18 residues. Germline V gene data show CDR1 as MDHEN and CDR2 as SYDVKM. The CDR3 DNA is TGTGCCAGCAGTTTATATTTGATGGCGGCAGGGGACGGGGAGACCCAGTACTTC. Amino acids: CASSLYLMAAGDGETQYF.